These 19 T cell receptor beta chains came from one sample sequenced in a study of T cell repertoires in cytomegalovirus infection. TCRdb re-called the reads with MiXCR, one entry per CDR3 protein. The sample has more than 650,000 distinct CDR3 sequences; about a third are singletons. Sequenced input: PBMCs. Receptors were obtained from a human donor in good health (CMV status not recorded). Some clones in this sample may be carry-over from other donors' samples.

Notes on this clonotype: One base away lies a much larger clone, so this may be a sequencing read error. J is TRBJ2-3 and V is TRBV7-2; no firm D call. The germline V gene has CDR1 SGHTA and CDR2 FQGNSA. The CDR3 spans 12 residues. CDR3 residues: CASSLAEDTHYF. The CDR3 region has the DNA TGTGCCAGCAGCTTAGCGGAAGATACGCATTATTTT.

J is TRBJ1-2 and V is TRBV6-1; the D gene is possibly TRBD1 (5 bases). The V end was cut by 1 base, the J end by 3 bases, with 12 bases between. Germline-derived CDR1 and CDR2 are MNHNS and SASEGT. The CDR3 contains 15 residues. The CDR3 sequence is CASSEGGWGDYGYTF. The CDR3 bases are TGTGCCAGCAGTGAAGGAGGATGGGGGGACTATGGCTACACCTTC.

The CDR3: CASSDRDPQPQHF. The CDR3, as DNA: TGTGCCAGCTCGGACAGGGATCCTCAGCCCCAGCATTTT. The V gene is TRBV28, the J gene TRBJ1-5; 8 bases agree with TRBD1. J was trimmed by 6 bases and V by 8 bases; bases with no gene match: 6. The CDR3 is 13 residues long. The germline gives CDR1 MDHEN, CDR2 SYDVKM.

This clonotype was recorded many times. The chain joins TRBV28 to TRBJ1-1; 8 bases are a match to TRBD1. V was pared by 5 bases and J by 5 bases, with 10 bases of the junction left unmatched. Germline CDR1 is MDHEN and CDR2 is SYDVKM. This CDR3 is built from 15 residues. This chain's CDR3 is CASSTSTGGRTEAFF. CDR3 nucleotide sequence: TGTGCCAGCAGTACCTCAACAGGGGGAAGGACTGAAGCTTTCTTT.

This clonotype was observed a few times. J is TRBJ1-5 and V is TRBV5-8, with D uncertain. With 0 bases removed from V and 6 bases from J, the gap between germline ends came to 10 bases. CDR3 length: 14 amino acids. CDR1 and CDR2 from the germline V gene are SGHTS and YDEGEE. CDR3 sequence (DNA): TGTGCCAGCAGCTTGGAGAGGGTTCGTCAGCCCCAGCATTTT. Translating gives CASSLERVRQPQHF.

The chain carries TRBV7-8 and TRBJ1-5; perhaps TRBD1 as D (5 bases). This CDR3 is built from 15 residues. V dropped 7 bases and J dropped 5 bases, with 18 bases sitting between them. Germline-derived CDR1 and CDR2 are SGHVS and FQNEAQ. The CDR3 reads CASTANRDQYQPQHF. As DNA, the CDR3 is TGTGCCAGCACAGCAAACCGGGACCAATATCAGCCCCAGCATTTT.

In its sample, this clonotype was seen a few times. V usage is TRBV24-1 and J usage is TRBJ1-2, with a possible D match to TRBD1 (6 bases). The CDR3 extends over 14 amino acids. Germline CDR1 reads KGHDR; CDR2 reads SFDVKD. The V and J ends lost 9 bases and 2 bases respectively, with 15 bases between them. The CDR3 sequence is CATADHRENYGYTF. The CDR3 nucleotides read TGTGCCACCGCCGATCACAGGGAAAACTATGGCTACACCTTC.

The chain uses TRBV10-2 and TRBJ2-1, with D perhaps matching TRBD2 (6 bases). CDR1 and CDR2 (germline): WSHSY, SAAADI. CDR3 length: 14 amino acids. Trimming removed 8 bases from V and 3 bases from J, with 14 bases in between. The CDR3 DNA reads TGCGCCAGCGGGGGGACGGATGTCTACAATGAGCAGTTCTTC. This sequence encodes CASGGTDVYNEQFF.

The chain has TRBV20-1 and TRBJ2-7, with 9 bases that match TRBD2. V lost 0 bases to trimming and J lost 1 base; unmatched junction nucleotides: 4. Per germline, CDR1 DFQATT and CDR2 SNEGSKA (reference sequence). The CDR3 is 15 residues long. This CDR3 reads CSARDYAGGSYEQYF. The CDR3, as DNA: TGCAGTGCTAGAGATTATGCGGGAGGGTCCTACGAGCAGTACTTC.

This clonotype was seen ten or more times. The CDR3 nucleotides read TGCAGTGCTAGACCTCTGGACAGGGTCTACGAGCAGTACTTC. Protein sequence: CSARPLDRVYEQYF. This sequence joins TRBV20-1 and TRBJ2-7, with 8 positions matching TRBD1. The CDR3 extends over 14 amino acids. CDR1 is DFQATT and CDR2 is SNEGSKA in the germline V gene (reference sequence). V lost 2 bases, J lost 3 bases, and 6 bases stayed unmatched.

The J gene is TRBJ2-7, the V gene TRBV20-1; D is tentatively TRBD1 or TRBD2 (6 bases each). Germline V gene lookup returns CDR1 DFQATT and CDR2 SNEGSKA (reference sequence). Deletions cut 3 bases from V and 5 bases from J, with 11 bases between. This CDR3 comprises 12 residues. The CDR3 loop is CSASEGGHEQYF. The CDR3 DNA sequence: TGCAGTGCTAGTGAAGGGGGGCACGAGCAGTACTTC.

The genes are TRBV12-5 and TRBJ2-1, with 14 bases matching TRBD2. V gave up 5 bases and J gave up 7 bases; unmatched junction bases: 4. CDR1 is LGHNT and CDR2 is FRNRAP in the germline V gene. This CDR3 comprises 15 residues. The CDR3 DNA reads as TGTGCTAGTGGTGGGACTAGCGGGAGAGATAATGAGCAGTTCTTC. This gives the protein CASGGTSGRDNEQFF.

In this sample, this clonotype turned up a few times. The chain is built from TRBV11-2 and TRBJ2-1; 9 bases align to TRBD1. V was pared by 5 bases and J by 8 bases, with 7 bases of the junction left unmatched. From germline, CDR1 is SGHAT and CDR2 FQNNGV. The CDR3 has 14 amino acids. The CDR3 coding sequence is TGTGCCAGCAGCCTGGGACAGGGTTGGTATGAGCAGTTCTTC. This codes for CASSLGQGWYEQFF.

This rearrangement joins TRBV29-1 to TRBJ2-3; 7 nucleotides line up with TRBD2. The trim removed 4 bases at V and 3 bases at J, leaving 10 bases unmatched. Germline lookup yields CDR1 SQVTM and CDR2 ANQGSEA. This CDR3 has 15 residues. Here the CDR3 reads CSVAGGGLGTDTQYF. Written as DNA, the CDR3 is TGCAGCGTTGCCGGGGGAGGGCTTGGAACAGATACGCAGTATTTT.

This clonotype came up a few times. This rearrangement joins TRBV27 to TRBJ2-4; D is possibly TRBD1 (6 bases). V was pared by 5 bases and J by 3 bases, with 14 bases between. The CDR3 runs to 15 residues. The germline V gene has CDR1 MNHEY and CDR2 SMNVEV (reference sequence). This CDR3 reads CASSHRVGGKNIQYF. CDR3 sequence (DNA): TGTGCCAGCAGTCACAGGGTCGGTGGCAAAAACATTCAGTACTTC.

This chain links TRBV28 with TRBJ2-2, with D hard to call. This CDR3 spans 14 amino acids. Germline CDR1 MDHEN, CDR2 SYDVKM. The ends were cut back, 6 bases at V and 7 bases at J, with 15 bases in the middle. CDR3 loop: CASSPLGEYGELFF. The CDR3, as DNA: TGTGCCAGCAGCCCCCTAGGAGAATACGGGGAGCTGTTTTTT.

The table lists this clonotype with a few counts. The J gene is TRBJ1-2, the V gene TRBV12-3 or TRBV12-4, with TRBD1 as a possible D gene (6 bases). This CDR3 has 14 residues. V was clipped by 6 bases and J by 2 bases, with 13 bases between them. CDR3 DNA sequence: TGTGCCAGCAGGACAGGCTCTCTAAACTATGGCTACACCTTC. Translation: CASRTGSLNYGYTF.

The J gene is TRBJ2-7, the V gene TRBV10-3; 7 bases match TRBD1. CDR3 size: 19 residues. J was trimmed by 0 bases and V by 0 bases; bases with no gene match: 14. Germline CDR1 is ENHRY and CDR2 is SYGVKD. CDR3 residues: CAISESGFFRTGTSYEQYF. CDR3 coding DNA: TGTGCCATCAGTGAGTCCGGGTTTTTTAGGACAGGAACCTCCTACGAGCAGTACTTC.

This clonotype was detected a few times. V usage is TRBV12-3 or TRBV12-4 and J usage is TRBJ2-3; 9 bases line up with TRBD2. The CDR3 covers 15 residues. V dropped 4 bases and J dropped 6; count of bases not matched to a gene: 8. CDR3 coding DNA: TGTGCCAGCAGTTCGATTAGCGGGAGAGCCGATACGCAGTATTTT. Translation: CASSSISGRADTQYF.